This TCR beta chain was sequenced for a study of CD8 T cells in Susac syndrome. Roughly 0.45 to 1 ug RNA was reverse transcribed with random hexamers. One entry per CDR3 protein, called by TCRdb with MiXCR from the immunoSEQ multiplex PCR reads. The data contain 120,000 or so distinct CDR3 sequences, about 92% of them singletons. V shed 0 bases and J shed 2 bases, with 7 bases lying between them. Germline loops: CDR1 KGHSH, CDR2 LQKENI. There are 14 residues in the CDR3. This TCR was sampled from a human donor with multiple sclerosis. The chain joins TRBV18 to TRBJ2-5, with unresolved D. Input material: CD4+ T cells from PBMCs. The CDR3 spells CASSPPSTQETQYF. The CDR3 bases are TGTGCCAGCTCACCACCCTCCACGCAAGAGACCCAGTACTTC.